This T cell receptor beta chain was sequenced in a study of Graves' ophthalmopathy and Graves' hyperthyroidism. In the study overall: Hyperthyroidism showing no ophthalmopathy within 18 months of follow-up was stable. Notes on the study in general: Blood repertoires reportedly contained most expanded thyroid clonotypes above 0.001 frequency.

Germline lookup yields CDR1 GTSNPN and CDR2 SVGIG (reference sequence). Deletions cut 3 bases from V and 4 bases from J, with 7 bases between. The CDR3 runs to 13 residues. Of note for this clonotype: Its target is not known.

Aged 18 to 65, hyperthyroidism patients had been newly diagnosed, with under 2 months' duration. Amplifying from RNA transcripts, the study obtained TCR beta CDR3 regions. The library came from an HTBI-primed first-round RT-PCR and a second-round multiplex PCR. TCRdb recomputed calls from the multiplex PCR reads with MiXCR, one row per CDR3 protein. The repertoire holds 580,000 or so distinct CDR3 sequences, with roughly 40% as singletons. This clonotype was sampled from an adult man with Graves' hyperthyroidism. Material for sequencing was peripheral blood or thyroid tissue (not recorded which). The chain couples TRBV30 to TRBJ1-6; no definite D call. CDR3 DNA sequence: TGTGCCTGGAGAGGACGGTATAATTCACCCCTCCACTTT. Amino acid sequence: CAWRGRYNSPLHF.